This entry lists 30 T cell receptor beta chains sequenced from one sample in a study of T cell responses to AZD1222 COVID-19 vaccine. Profiled with immunoSEQ multiplex PCR; TCRdb holds only in-frame clones, not every one. The table has 50,000 to 60,000 clones, roughly 88% seen once; the top ten hold roughly 14%. This specimen was peripheral blood, taken on day 0 of AZD1222 vaccination. The receptors stem from an adult in good health.

The rearrangement links TRBV6-5 to TRBJ1-4; a possible D gene is TRBD1 (5 bases). The CDR3 is made up of 15 amino acids. V lost 0 bases to trimming and J lost 7 bases, with 12 bases between them. The germline V gene encodes CDR1 MNHEY and CDR2 SVGAGI. The CDR3 region is CASSYSGGTGEKLFF. For the CDR3, the DNA is TGTGCCAGCAGTTACTCCGGGGGTACGGGTGAAAAACTGTTTTTT.

The rearrangement joins TRBV13 to TRBJ2-2; D unresolved. V was clipped by 2 bases and J by 1 base, with 5 bases between them. The CDR3 extends over 14 amino acids. Germline V lookup: CDR1 PRHDT, CDR2 FYEKMQ (reference sequence). This CDR3 reads CASSLFGNTGELFF. The CDR3 DNA reads TGTGCCAGCAGCTTATTTGGGAACACCGGGGAGCTGTTTTTT.

The rearrangement links TRBV6-1 to TRBJ2-1, with D unresolved. This CDR3 spans 12 amino acids. With 3 bases removed from V and 7 bases from J, the gap between germline ends came to 7 bases. Germline assignment: CDR1 MNHNS and CDR2 SASEGT. The DNA of the CDR3 is TGTGCCAGCAGTGATCCCGGGAATGAGCAGTTCTTC. It is translated as CASSDPGNEQFF.

The chain is built from TRBV15 and TRBJ1-5; no firm D call. Germline V gene lookup returns CDR1 LNHNV and CDR2 YYDKDF (reference sequence). The CDR3 has 16 residues. Trimming shortened V by 0 bases and J by 3 bases, and 12 bases separated the two germline ends. The DNA for the CDR3 is TGTGCCACCAGCAGAGATCTGGCCACGGCCAATCAGCCCCAGCATTTT. This gives the protein CATSRDLATANQPQHF.

This chain joins TRBV30 and TRBJ1-1, with 8 bases fitting TRBD1. CDR3 size: 15 residues. After removal of 3 bases from V and 3 bases from J, the junction contained 9 bases not matched to a gene. Germline CDR1 is GTSNPN and CDR2 is SVGIG (reference sequence). The CDR3 nucleotides are TGTGCCTGGAGGGATTGGACAGGGAGGGACACTGAAGCTTTCTTT. This translates into CAWRDWTGRDTEAFF.

The chain carries TRBV3-1 (or the pseudogene TRBV3-2) and TRBJ1-3; 8 bases align to TRBD1. V shed 6 bases, J shed 4 bases, and the junction held 8 bases outside the gene matches. The CDR3 sequence is 15 residues long. The germline V gene has CDR1 LGHDT and CDR2 YNNKEL (reference sequence). The CDR3 DNA is TGTGCCAGCAGTTTAGACAGGGGTTGGGGAAACACCATATATTTT. This translates into CASSLDRGWGNTIYF.

The chain joins TRBV19 to TRBJ2-7; TRBD1 matches at 9 bases. V lost 7 bases, J lost 4 bases, and 8 bases stayed unmatched. The CDR3 has 14 amino acids. CDR1 is LNHDA and CDR2 is SQIVND in the germline V gene (reference sequence). CDR3 nucleotide sequence: TGTGCCAGTAATGGCGGGACAGGGCCTTACGAGCAGTACTTC. Its protein product is CASNGGTGPYEQYF.

V and J are TRBV11-3 and TRBJ1-4; D is ambiguous. Trimming removed 5 bases at V and 5 bases at J, with 12 bases between. The CDR3 consists of 14 residues. CDR1 is SGHNT, CDR2 YENEEA, per germline. The CDR3 nucleotides read TGTGCCAGCAGCCTAAGGACGGGGAATGAAAAACTGTTTTTT. Its protein product is CASSLRTGNEKLFF.

This clone was seen only a few times. V gene TRBV27 combines with J gene TRBJ1-5; D is ambiguous. The CDR3 is 15 residues long. The V and J ends lost 2 bases and 2 bases respectively, with 10 bases between them. CDR1 MNHEY and CDR2 SMNVEV come from the germline V gene (reference sequence). CDR3 residues: CASSLRPFGNQPQHF. The CDR3 coding sequence is TGTGCCAGCAGTTTACGTCCTTTTGGCAATCAGCCCCAGCATTTT.

This rearrangement joins TRBV24-1 to TRBJ2-5; tentative D call: TRBD1 (6 bases). In germline, CDR1 is KGHDR, CDR2 SFDVKD. With 4 bases removed from V and 5 bases from J, the gap between germline ends came to 13 bases. The CDR3 totals 14 residues. Here the CDR3 reads CATSEGAGVETQYF. CDR3 nucleotide sequence: TGTGCCACCAGTGAGGGTGCAGGGGTGGAGACCCAGTACTTC.

The V and J genes are TRBV6-4 and TRBJ1-1; D is undetermined. The CDR3 extends over 13 amino acids. V was shortened by 3 bases and J by 2 bases, with 7 bases between the two germline ends. CDR1 and CDR2 from the germline V gene are MRHNA and SNTAGT. CDR3 residues: CASSEVSNTEAFF. Written as DNA, the CDR3 is TGTGCCAGCAGTGAAGTGTCAAACACTGAAGCTTTCTTT.

The rearrangement joins TRBV2 to TRBJ1-5, with a tentative D call TRBD1 (6 bases). V lost 4 bases to trimming and J lost 1 base, with 14 bases between them. The CDR3 runs to 16 residues. Germline V CDR1 and CDR2: SNHLY, FYNNEI. The CDR3 DNA sequence: TGTGCCAGCAGTGCAGAAACCGGGACAAGCAATCAGCCCCAGCATTTT. Its translation is CASSAETGTSNQPQHF.

This clone appeared a few times. The rearrangement links TRBV28 to TRBJ2-7; the match to TRBD2 covers 9 bases. The CDR3 is 15 amino acids. Per germline, CDR1 MDHEN and CDR2 SYDVKM. Trimming cost V 8 bases and J 3 bases; bases outside gene matches: 11. CDR3 loop: CASCIGGRADYEQYF. The CDR3 region has the DNA TGTGCCAGCTGCATAGGCGGGAGGGCCGACTACGAGCAGTACTTC.

This chain joins TRBV4-1 and TRBJ2-5; TRBD2 aligns across 11 bases. The CDR3 is made up of 15 amino acids. J was trimmed by 5 bases and V by 5 bases; bases with no gene match: 7. From germline, CDR1 is MGHRA and CDR2 YSYEKL. Written as DNA, the CDR3 is TGCGCCAGCAGCTTCACTAGCGGGAGTGCTGAGACCCAGTACTTC. The encoded protein is CASSFTSGSAETQYF.

The rearrangement joins TRBV6-4 to TRBJ1-2; 8 bases fit TRBD1. J was trimmed by 4 bases and V by 6 bases; bases with no gene match: 7. CDR1 MRHNA and CDR2 SNTAGT come from the germline V gene. The CDR3 extends over 14 amino acids. The DNA for the CDR3 is TGTGCCAGCAGCCCGACAGGGGATGGCTATGGCTACACCTTC. Translation gives CASSPTGDGYGYTF.

The chain combines TRBV30 with TRBJ1-2, with unresolved D. The CDR3 has 13 residues. The germline gives CDR1 GTSNPN, CDR2 SVGIG (reference sequence). The V gene lost 2 bases and the J gene lost 6 bases, with 13 bases spanning the gap. CDR3 in amino acids: CAWSSGPGDGYTF. The CDR3 nucleotides are TGTGCCTGGAGTTCTGGGCCCGGGGATGGCTACACCTTC.

This clone was found a few times. The gene calls are TRBV11-2 and TRBJ1-2, with TRBD1 matching 7 bases. V shed 1 base and J 4 bases; nucleotides not matched to a gene: 6. The CDR3 totals 15 residues. CDR1 and CDR2 (germline): SGHAT, FQNNGV. For the CDR3, the DNA is TGTGCCAGCAGCTTAGGACAGGGAGCAGGCTATGGCTACACCTTC. As protein: CASSLGQGAGYGYTF.

The J gene is TRBJ1-5, the V gene TRBV29-1; TRBD1 is a possible D gene (5 bases). This CDR3 is 13 amino acids long. CDR1 SQVTM and CDR2 ANQGSEA come from the germline V gene. Trimming left V 7 bases short and J 7 bases short, with 17 bases between. DNA of the CDR3: TGCAGCGGGCAGCCGGGACCGGGGCAGCCCCAGCATTTT. Protein: CSGQPGPGQPQHF.

This clone was detected a few times. This rearrangement joins TRBV7-8 to TRBJ2-7, with 7 bases matching TRBD2. Per the germline V gene, CDR1 is SGHVS and CDR2 is FQNEAQ. The CDR3 contains 14 residues. V was pared by 1 base and J by 4 bases, with 4 bases of the junction left unmatched. The CDR3 bases are TGTGCCAGCAGCTTAGGCGGGAGCTTATACGAGCAGTACTTC. As protein: CASSLGGSLYEQYF. The full variable domain, its missing parts supplied by reference TRBV7-8 and TRBJ2-7, is GAGVSQSPRYKVAKRGQDVALRCDPISGHVSLFWYQQALGQGPEFLTYFQNEAQLDKSGLPSDRFFAERPEGSVSTLKIQRTQQEDSAVYLCASSLGGSLYEQYFGPGTRLTVT.

CDR3 coding DNA: TGTGCCAGCAAGGGTGCCGCTCGGGGGTCCTACAATGAGCAGTTCTTC. Translated, it gives CASKGAARGSYNEQFF. The chain joins TRBV14 to TRBJ2-1; weak D call: TRBD2 (6 bases). This CDR3 has 16 amino acids. CDR1 SGHDN and CDR2 FVKESK come from the germline V gene. The V and J ends lost 7 bases and 1 base respectively, with 17 bases between them. Based on the CDR3 plus reference TRBV14 and TRBJ2-1, the full variable domain is EAGVTQFPSHSVIEKGQTVTLRCDPISGHDNLYWYRRVMGKEIKFLLHFVKESKQDESGMPNNRFLAERTGGTYSTLKVQPAELEDSGVYFCASKGAARGSYNEQFFGPGTRLTVL.

This rearrangement joins TRBV29-1 to TRBJ2-1; D may correspond to TRBD1 or TRBD2 (5 bases each). V was shortened by 7 bases and J by 7 bases, with 11 bases between the two germline ends. The CDR3 spans 11 residues. CDR1 and CDR2 (germline): SQVTM, ANQGSEA. CDR3 in DNA: TGCAGCGCCGAGGGGACGAATGAGCAGTTCTTC. This sequence encodes CSAEGTNEQFF.

V and J are TRBV14 and TRBJ2-1; either TRBD1 or TRBD2 may fit D (6 bases each). V was pared by 4 bases and J by 2 bases, with 21 bases between. The CDR3 totals 18 residues. Germline V gene sequence: CDR1 SGHDN, CDR2 FVKESK. CDR3 nucleotides: TGTGCCAGCAGCCGCGACAGGCGGCTCGGCGGGGCCTACAATGAGCAGTTCTTC. Protein: CASSRDRRLGGAYNEQFF.

The CDR3 protein is CASSQGQGPGTEAFF. CDR3 in DNA: TGCGCCAGCAGCCAAGGACAGGGGCCGGGCACTGAAGCTTTCTTT. The gene calls are TRBV5-1 and TRBJ1-1; 9 bases are a match to TRBD1. Per germline, CDR1 SGHRS and CDR2 YFSETQ. The CDR3 runs to 15 residues. J lost 4 bases, V lost 4 bases, and 8 bases had no gene match. Complete variable domain (other parts from reference TRBV5-1 and TRBJ1-1): KAGVTQTPRYLIKTRGQQVTLSCSPISGHRSVSWYQQTPGQGLQFLFEYFSETQRNKGNFPGRFSGRQFSNSRSEMNVSTLELGDSALYLCASSQGQGPGTEAFFGQGTRLTVV.

CDR3 protein: CASSYSTQGTQYF. The CDR3 DNA is TGTGCCAGCAGTTACTCCACTCAGGGTACGCAGTATTTT. The chain couples TRBV6-5 to TRBJ2-3; D might be TRBD1 (5 bases). The V gene lost 0 bases and the J gene lost 8 bases, with 9 bases spanning the gap. Per germline, CDR1 MNHEY and CDR2 SVGAGI. The CDR3 is 13 residues long.

CDR3 sequence reads: CASSGGDGSYEQYF. In DNA, the CDR3 is TGCGCCAGTTCGGGGGGCGACGGCTCCTACGAGCAGTACTTC. The chain carries TRBV5-1 and TRBJ2-7, with a possible D match to TRBD2 (7 bases). The V gene's germline CDR1 is SGHRS and CDR2 YFSETQ. V lost 8 bases, J lost 0 bases, and 15 bases lay in between. There are 14 residues in the CDR3. The complete variable domain, with remaining parts taken from reference TRBV5-1 and TRBJ2-7, reads KAGVTQTPRYLIKTRGQQVTLSCSPISGHRSVSWYQQTPGQGLQFLFEYFSETQRNKGNFPGRFSGRQFSNSRSEMNVSTLELGDSALYLCASSGGDGSYEQYFGPGTRLTVT.

The chain is built from TRBV10-3 and TRBJ1-1, with D maybe TRBD1 (6 bases). This CDR3 has 14 residues. Germline CDR1 reads ENHRY; CDR2 reads SYGVKD. V was clipped by 3 bases and J by 5 bases, with 13 bases between them. DNA for the CDR3: TGTGCCATCAGTGAACACAGGGAGGGGACTGAAGCTTTCTTT. It codes for CAISEHREGTEAFF.

The chain uses TRBV14 and TRBJ2-1; D unclear. Germline assignment: CDR1 SGHDN and CDR2 FVKESK. This CDR3 has 13 residues. V shed 0 bases and J shed 6 bases, with 6 bases lying between them. CDR3 DNA: TGTGCCAGCAGCCAAGAGTTGGGCAATGAGCAGTTCTTC. Its protein is CASSQELGNEQFF.

The rearrangement joins TRBV28 to TRBJ1-5; D is unresolved. CDR3 length equals 12 residues. Germline V gene lookup returns CDR1 MDHEN and CDR2 SYDVKM. The V end lost 2 bases, the J end lost 6 bases, and 5 bases lay between the germline ends. The CDR3 is CASSLGIQPQHF. CDR3 nucleotide sequence: TGTGCCAGCAGTTTAGGGATTCAGCCCCAGCATTTT.

The genes are TRBV15 and TRBJ1-4; perhaps TRBD1 as D (6 bases). Germline V gene sequence: CDR1 LNHNV, CDR2 YYDKDF (reference sequence). Between the trimmed V and J ends, which lost 0 bases and 8 bases, there was a span of 10 bases. This CDR3 spans 14 amino acids. CDR3 sequence (DNA): TGTGCCACCAGCAGAGAAACAGGGAGGGAAAAACTGTTTTTT. Its protein is CATSRETGREKLFF. The full variable domain, its missing parts supplied by reference TRBV15 and TRBJ1-4, is DAMVIQNPRYQVTQFGKPVTLSCSQTLNHNVMYWYQQKSSQAPKLLFHYYDKDFNNEADTPDNFQSRRPNTSFCFLDIRSPGLGDTAMYLCATSRETGREKLFFGSGTQLSVL.

This sequence joins TRBV7-2 and TRBJ2-7; the D call may be TRBD1 or TRBD2 (5 bases each). CDR1 SGHTA and CDR2 FQGNSA come from the germline V gene. V lost 0 bases and J lost 4, with 13 bases in between. CDR3 length: 15 amino acids. The CDR3 here is CASSLAPGPKYEQYF. CDR3 coding DNA: TGTGCCAGCAGCTTAGCTCCGGGACCAAAGTACGAGCAGTACTTC. The entire variable domain, with the rest obtained from reference TRBV7-2 and TRBJ2-7, is as follows: GAGVSQSPSNKVTEKGKDVELRCDPISGHTALYWYRQSLGQGLEFLIYFQGNSAPDKSGLPSDRFSAERTGGSVSTLTIQRTQQEDSAVYLCASSLAPGPKYEQYFGPGTRLTVT.